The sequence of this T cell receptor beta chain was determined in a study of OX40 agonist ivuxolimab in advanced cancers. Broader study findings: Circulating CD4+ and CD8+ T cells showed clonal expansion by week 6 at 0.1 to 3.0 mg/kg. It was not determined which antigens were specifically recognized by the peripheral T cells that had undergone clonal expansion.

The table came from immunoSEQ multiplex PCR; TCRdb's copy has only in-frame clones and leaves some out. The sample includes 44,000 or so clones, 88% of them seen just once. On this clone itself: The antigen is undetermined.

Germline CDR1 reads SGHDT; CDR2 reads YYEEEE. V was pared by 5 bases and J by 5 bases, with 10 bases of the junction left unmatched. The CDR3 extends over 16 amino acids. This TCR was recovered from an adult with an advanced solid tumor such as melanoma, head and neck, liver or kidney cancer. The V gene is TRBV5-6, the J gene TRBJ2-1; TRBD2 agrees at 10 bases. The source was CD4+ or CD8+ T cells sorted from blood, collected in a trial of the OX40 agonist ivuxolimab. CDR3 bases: TGTGCCAGCAGTTTACTAAGCGGGAGGGCGGACAATGAGCAGTTCTTC. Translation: CASSLLSGRADNEQFF. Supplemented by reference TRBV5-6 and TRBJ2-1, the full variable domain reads DAGVTQSPTHLIKTRGQQVTLRCSPKSGHDTVSWYQQALGQGPQFIFQYYEEEERQRGNFPDRFSGHQFPNYSSELNVNALLLGDSALYLCASSLLSGRADNEQFFGPGTRLTVL.